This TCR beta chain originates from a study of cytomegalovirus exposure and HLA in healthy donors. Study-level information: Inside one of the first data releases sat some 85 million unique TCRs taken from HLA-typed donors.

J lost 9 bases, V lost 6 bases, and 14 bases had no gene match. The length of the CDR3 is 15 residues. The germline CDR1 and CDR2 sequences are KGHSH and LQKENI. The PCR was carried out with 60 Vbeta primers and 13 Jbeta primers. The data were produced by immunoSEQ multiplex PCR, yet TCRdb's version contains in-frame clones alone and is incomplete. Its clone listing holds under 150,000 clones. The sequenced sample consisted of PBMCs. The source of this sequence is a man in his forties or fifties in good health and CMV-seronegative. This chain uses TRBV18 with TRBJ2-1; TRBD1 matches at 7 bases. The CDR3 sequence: CASSPSEGANPEQFF. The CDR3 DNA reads TGTGCCAGCTCCCCGAGCGAGGGGGCTAATCCTGAGCAGTTCTTC.